This entry lists 19 T cell receptor beta chains sequenced from one sample in a study of regulatory and conventional T cells in RAG deficiency (dated by TCRdb to about 2017). Regulatory T cells were purified from blood as CD4+CD25-high CD127-low cells before genomic DNA extraction. Library preparation used the immunoSEQ multiplex PCR assay. This immuneACCESS table, as held by TCRdb, lists in-frame sequences with V and J called but not all clones. Of the missing ones, under half trace to an unresolved V gene in checked studies; the others have no known cause. The sample table contains some 28,000 clones; only one count was recorded for around 90% of them. Clones ranked in the top ten supply 0.7% to 0.95% of the sample. This same sample was also taken into another study, of regulatory T cells. As noted in the second study: The multiplex PCR relied on 52 forward TRBV primers and 13 reverse TRBJ primers, and amplification bias was corrected through assay-based and computational methods.

Sequencing input: Tregs sorted from blood. These TCRs come from a human donor in good health.

V and J are TRBV7-2 and TRBJ1-3; the match to TRBD1 covers 11 bases. The CDR3 is 16 residues long. J was trimmed by 8 bases and V by 2 bases; bases with no gene match: 8. The V gene's germline CDR1 is SGHTA and CDR2 FQGNSA. The CDR3 DNA is TGTGCCAGCAGCTTAAGTACGGGACAGGGGGTAGACACCATATATTTT. It translates to CASSLSTGQGVDTIYF.

This rearrangement joins TRBV28 to TRBJ2-3; 7 bases align to TRBD2. Trimming took 7 bases from V and 7 from J; bases not matched to a gene: 11. Germline V gives CDR1 MDHEN, CDR2 SYDVKM. The CDR3 sequence is 14 residues long. The CDR3 region has the DNA TGTGCCAGCACCCGGGGAGGGCGATCTAATACGCAGTATTTT. Translation: CASTRGGRSNTQYF. The full variable domain, rest sourced from reference TRBV28 and TRBJ2-3, is DVKVTQSSRYLVKRTGEKVFLECVQDMDHENMFWYRQDPGLGLRLIYFSYDVKMKEKGDIPEGYSVSREKKERFSLILESASTNQTSMYLCASTRGGRSNTQYFGPGTRLTVL.

The chain recombines TRBV6-6 with TRBJ2-2; 8 bases are shared with TRBD1. The CDR3 runs 14 residues. With 6 bases clipped from V and 3 bases from J, the junction kept 3 bases outside the gene matches. Germline V gene sequence: CDR1 MNHNY, CDR2 SVGAGI (reference sequence). The CDR3 here is CASRTGQDTGELFF. The CDR3 DNA follows: TGTGCCAGCAGGACGGGACAGGACACCGGGGAGCTGTTTTTT.

This chain links TRBV15 with TRBJ1-2; TRBD1 agrees at 7 bases. CDR1 LNHNV and CDR2 YYDKDF come from the germline V gene (reference sequence). CDR3 size: 16 residues. The J segment lost 4 bases and the V segment lost 0 bases, leaving 8 bases of the junction unmatched. The CDR3 nucleotides read TGTGCCACCAGCAGAGAACAGGGGTTGGGGGCCTATGGCTACACCTTC. Translated, it gives CATSREQGLGAYGYTF.

The sample holds one count of this clone. The J gene is TRBJ1-1, the V gene TRBV5-4; D is ambiguous. V shed 4 bases and J shed 3 bases, with 22 bases lying between them. Germline V gives CDR1 SGHNT, CDR2 YYREEE (reference sequence). CDR3 length equals 17 residues. The CDR3 coding sequence is TGTGCCAGCAGCCAAGGGAGGATCAGTTCCTCGGACACTGAAGCTTTCTTT. This translates into CASSQGRISSSDTEAFF.

This chain uses TRBV9 with TRBJ2-3, with 9 bases fitting TRBD1. CDR1 and CDR2 from the germline V gene are SGDLS and YYNGEE. The ends lost 3 bases at V and 2 bases at J; junction bases unmatched: 4. This CDR3 has 15 residues. CDR3 in amino acids: CASSGGTGLTDTQYF. The CDR3 nucleotides are TGTGCCAGCAGCGGAGGGACAGGGCTCACAGATACGCAGTATTTT.

The V gene is TRBV7-8, the J gene TRBJ1-5; D might be TRBD1 (5 bases). The CDR3 runs to 13 residues. Trimming left V 1 base short and J 7 bases short, with 8 bases between. Germline CDR1 reads SGHVS; CDR2 reads FQNEAQ. CDR3 in amino acids: CASSLVWGQPQHF. CDR3 DNA: TGTGCCAGCAGCTTAGTGTGGGGGCAGCCCCAGCATTTT.

The chain recombines TRBV29-1 with TRBJ1-4; maybe TRBD1 (6 bases). V was clipped by 4 bases and J by 8 bases, with 11 bases between them. The V gene's germline CDR1 is SQVTM and CDR2 ANQGSEA. The CDR3 covers 12 residues. The CDR3 DNA reads as TGCAGCGTTGCACAGGGAAGCGAAAAACTGTTTTTT. It yields the protein CSVAQGSEKLFF.

This chain uses TRBV10-1 with TRBJ2-2; D not certain. The CDR3 sequence is 14 residues long. Germline CDR1 WNHNN, CDR2 SYGVQD (reference sequence). Trimming left V 0 bases short and J 5 bases short, with 7 bases between. The CDR3 DNA reads as TGCGCCAGCAGTGAGTCGATGGGGACCGGGGAGCTGTTTTTT. Translating gives CASSESMGTGELFF.

This clone was seen a single time. This chain joins TRBV19 and TRBJ1-2; TRBD1 agrees at 9 bases. Per the germline V gene, CDR1 is LNHDA and CDR2 is SQIVND (reference sequence). J lost 3 bases, V lost 5 bases, and 7 bases had no gene match. The CDR3 length is 15 residues. Here the CDR3 DNA reads TGTGCCAGTAGTCACAGGGGGCGACTAGACTATGGCTACACCTTC. Translating gives CASSHRGRLDYGYTF.

The V and J genes are TRBV7-3 and TRBJ2-2; 11 bases are a match to TRBD2. Germline lookup yields CDR1 SGHTA and CDR2 FQGTGA. V trimming: 3 bases; J trimming: 8 bases; junction bases outside the gene matches: 8. The CDR3 loop spans 16 amino acids. The CDR3 bases are TGTGCCAGCAGCTTGACTAGCGGGGACCCAAGAGGGGAGCTGTTTTTT. Protein sequence: CASSLTSGDPRGELFF.

The gene calls are TRBV18 and TRBJ2-3, with TRBD2 matching 8 bases. This CDR3 contains 16 residues. CDR1 is KGHSH and CDR2 is LQKENI in the germline V gene. J gave up 4 bases and V 3 bases, and 9 bases lay outside the gene matches. The CDR3 reads CASSPSGTRFPDTQYF. The CDR3 DNA reads as TGTGCCAGCTCACCGTCTGGGACTAGATTTCCAGATACGCAGTATTTT.

V gene TRBV5-1 combines with J gene TRBJ2-3, with 10 bases fitting TRBD1. Trimming removed 0 bases from V and 7 bases from J; junction bases left unmatched: 5. Germline-derived CDR1 and CDR2 are SGHRS and YFSETQ. This CDR3 has 15 amino acids. CDR3 DNA: TGCGCCAGCAGCTTGGAGACAGGGGGCAGGTATACGCAGTATTTT. Its protein product is CASSLETGGRYTQYF. Together with reference TRBV5-1 and TRBJ2-3, the CDR3 gives the full variable domain: KAGVTQTPRYLIKTRGQQVTLSCSPISGHRSVSWYQQTPGQGLQFLFEYFSETQRNKGNFPGRFSGRQFSNSRSEMNVSTLELGDSALYLCASSLETGGRYTQYFGPGTRLTVL.

Of note for this clone: Compared with germline, one end of the junction differs, possibly owing to a read error. The chain links TRBV7-7 to TRBJ2-5; weak D call: TRBD1 (6 bases). The CDR3 runs 16 residues. CDR1 is SSHAT and CDR2 is FNYEAQ in the germline V gene (reference sequence). CDR3 loop: CASSLDVGGWQETQYF. CDR3 in DNA: TGTGCTAGCAGCTTAGATGTTGGGGGCTGGCAAGAGACCCAGTACTTC.

The genes are TRBV9 and TRBJ1-2; the match to TRBD1 covers 7 bases. V was clipped by 4 bases and J by 1 base; unmatched bases: 7. This CDR3 region has 15 residues. Germline V gene sequence: CDR1 SGDLS, CDR2 YYNGEE. The CDR3 here is CASSISTGINYGYTF. CDR3 nucleotide sequence: TGTGCCAGCAGCATCTCGACAGGGATTAACTATGGCTACACCTTC. The full variable domain, completed using reference TRBV9 and TRBJ1-2, is DSGVTQTPKHLITATGQRVTLRCSPRSGDLSVYWYQQSLDQGLQFLIQYYNGEERAKGNILERFSAQQFPDLHSELNLSSLELGDSALYFCASSISTGINYGYTFGSGTRLTVV.

This CDR3 is CASIPVGNTGELFF. The CDR3 DNA is TGCGCCAGCATCCCGGTAGGCAATACCGGGGAGCTGTTTTTT. The chain employs TRBV5-1 and TRBJ2-2; no clear D. This CDR3 spans 14 amino acids. Trimming removed 6 bases at V and 5 bases at J, with 14 bases between. Germline assignment: CDR1 SGHRS and CDR2 YFSETQ.

V usage is TRBV27 and J usage is TRBJ2-7; D not certain. This CDR3 region has 14 residues. The ends were cut back, 3 bases at V and 3 bases at J, with 12 bases in the middle. Germline loops: CDR1 MNHEY, CDR2 SMNVEV (reference sequence). CDR3 DNA sequence: TGTGCCAGCAGTTTCAGGTCGGGTAACTACGAGCAGTACTTC. As protein: CASSFRSGNYEQYF.

The V call is TRBV7-8, the J call TRBJ2-1, with 9 bases that match TRBD2. V lost 5 bases and J lost 8; bases outside the gene matches: 7. The germline V gene has CDR1 SGHVS and CDR2 FQNEAQ. The length of the CDR3 is 14 residues. CDR3 DNA sequence: TGTGCCAGCAGCCCCGCTCGGACTAGCGATGAGCAGTTCTTC. This gives the protein CASSPARTSDEQFF. Looking up the rest from reference TRBV7-8 and TRBJ2-1 gives the full variable domain: GAGVSQSPRYKVAKRGQDVALRCDPISGHVSLFWYQQALGQGPEFLTYFQNEAQLDKSGLPSDRFFAERPEGSVSTLKIQRTQQEDSAVYLCASSPARTSDEQFFGPGTRLTVL.

This rearrangement joins TRBV18 to TRBJ1-4; D is perhaps TRBD1 (5 bases). The CDR3 sequence is 17 residues long. V was cut by 3 bases and J by 0 bases, with 14 bases left in between. Germline CDR1 KGHSH, CDR2 LQKENI. CDR3 sequence: CASSPRGQITTNEKLFF. The CDR3 region has the DNA TGTGCCAGCTCACCGAGAGGACAAATAACAACTAATGAAAAACTGTTTTTT. Using reference TRBV18 and TRBJ1-4 for the parts outside the CDR3, the full variable domain is NAGVMQNPRHLVRRRGQEARLRCSPMKGHSHVYWYRQLPEEGLKFMVYLQKENIIDESGMPKERFSAEFPKEGPSILRIQQVVRGDSAAYFCASSPRGQITTNEKLFFGSGTQLSVL.